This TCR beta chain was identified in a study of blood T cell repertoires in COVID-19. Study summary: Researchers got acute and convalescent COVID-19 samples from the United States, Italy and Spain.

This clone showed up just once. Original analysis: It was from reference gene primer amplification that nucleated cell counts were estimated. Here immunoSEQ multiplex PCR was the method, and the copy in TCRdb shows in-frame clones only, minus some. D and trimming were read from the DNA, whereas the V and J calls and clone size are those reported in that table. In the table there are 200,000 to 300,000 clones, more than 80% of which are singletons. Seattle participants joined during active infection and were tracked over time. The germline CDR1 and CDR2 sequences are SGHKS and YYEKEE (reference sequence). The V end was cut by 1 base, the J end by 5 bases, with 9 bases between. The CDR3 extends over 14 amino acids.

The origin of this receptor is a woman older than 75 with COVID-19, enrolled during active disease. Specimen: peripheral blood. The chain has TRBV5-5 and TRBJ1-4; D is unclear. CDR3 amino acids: CASSLTPGNEKLFF. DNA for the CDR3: TGTGCCAGCAGCTTGACCCCGGGAAATGAAAAACTGTTTTTT.